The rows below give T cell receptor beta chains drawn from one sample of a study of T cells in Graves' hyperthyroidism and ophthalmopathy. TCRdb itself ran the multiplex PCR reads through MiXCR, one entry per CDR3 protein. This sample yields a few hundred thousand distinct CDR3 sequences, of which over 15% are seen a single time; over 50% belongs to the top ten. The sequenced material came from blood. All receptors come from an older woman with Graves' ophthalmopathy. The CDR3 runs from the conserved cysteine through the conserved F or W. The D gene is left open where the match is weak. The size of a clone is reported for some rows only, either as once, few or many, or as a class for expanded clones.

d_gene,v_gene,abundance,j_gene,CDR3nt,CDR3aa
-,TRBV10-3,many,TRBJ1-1,TGTGCCATCAGTGGGCCCCCGGTAGAAGGGGCGAGAGTGCACACTGAAGCTTTCTTT,CAISGPPVEGARVHTEAFF
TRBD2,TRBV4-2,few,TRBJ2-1,TGTGCCAGCAGCCAAGATATCGTGCTGTGGACTAGTATAGGATACGAGCAGTTCTTC,CASSQDIVLWTSIGYEQFF
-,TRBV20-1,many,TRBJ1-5,TGCAGTGCTAAGACAGTTAGCAATCAGCCCCAGCATTTT,CSAKTVSNQPQHF
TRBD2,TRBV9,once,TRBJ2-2,TGTGCCAGCCAACCCGGGGGGTACTACACCGGGGAGCTGTTTTTT,CASQPGGYYTGELFF
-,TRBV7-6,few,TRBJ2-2,TGTGCCAGCAGTCCTGGCGCCTACCTCGCCAACACCGGGGAGCTGTTTTTT,CASSPGAYLANTGELFF
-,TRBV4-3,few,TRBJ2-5,TGCGCCAGCAGCCAAGAACCCGGGACCCGGCCAGAGACCCAGTACTTC,CASSQEPGTRPETQYF
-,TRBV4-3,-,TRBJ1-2,TGCGCCAGCAGCCAAGATAGGGGGGCGCAAAACTATGGCTACACCTTC,CASSQDRGAQNYGYTF
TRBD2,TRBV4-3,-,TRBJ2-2,TGCGCCAGCAGCCCTCCGGCGAGCGGGAAGAACACCGGGGAGCTGTTTTTT,CASSPPASGKNTGELFF
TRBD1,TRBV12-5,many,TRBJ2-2,TGTGCTAGTGGTTTGCCGCTTACCGGGACAGGGAGTACCGGGGAGCTGTTTTTT,CASGLPLTGTGSTGELFF
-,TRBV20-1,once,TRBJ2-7,TGCAGTGCTAGAGGCCTTACCTACGAGCAGTACTTC,CSARGLTYEQYF
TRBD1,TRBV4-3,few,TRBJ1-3,TGCGCCAGCAGCCAAAAGACGATGAGCCCGACAGGGGTTGGAAACACCATATATTTT,CASSQKTMSPTGVGNTIYF
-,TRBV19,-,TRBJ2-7,TGTGCCAGTAGTACCAAGACAGGAAACTCCTGCGAGCAGTACTTC,CASSTKTGNSCEQYF
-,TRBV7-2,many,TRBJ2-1,TGTGCCAGCACCGGGGACCGTCTAAGCAATGAGCAGTTCTTC,CASTGDRLSNEQFF
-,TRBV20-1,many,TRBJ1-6,TGCAGTGCCCACAGGGATTCGGATTCACCCCTCCACTTT,CSAHRDSDSPLHF
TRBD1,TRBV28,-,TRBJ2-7,TGTGCCAGCAGTTTGGTCTCCGGGACAGGACCCCGGGGCGAGCAGTACTTC,CASSLVSGTGPRGEQYF
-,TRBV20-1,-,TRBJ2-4,TGCAGTGCTAGTAAACAGGGAGGCATTCAGTACTTC,CSASKQGGIQYF
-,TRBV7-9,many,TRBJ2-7,TGTGCCAGCAGCTTAGAGGACAGCCCTTACGAGCAGTACTTC,CASSLEDSPYEQYF
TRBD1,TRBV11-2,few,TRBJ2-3,TGTGCCAGCAGCCAAGGCGGGCAGGGGGCAGATACGCAGTATTTT,CASSQGGQGADTQYF
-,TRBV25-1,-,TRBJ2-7,TGTGCCACCACCGGGTTTGGCAGCTACGAGCAGTACTTC,CATTGFGSYEQYF
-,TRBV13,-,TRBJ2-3,TGTGCCAGCAGGCCACCCGGCGATACGCAGTATTTT,CASRPPGDTQYF
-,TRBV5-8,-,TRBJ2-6,TGTGCCAGCAGCCCCTTTTTGACGGCTACTGGGGCCAACGTCCTGACTTTC,CASSPFLTATGANVLTF
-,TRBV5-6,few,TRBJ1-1,TGTGCCAGCAGCTCCTCTGAAAGGGCGACCCGTAAAGCTTTCTTT,CASSSSERATRKAFF
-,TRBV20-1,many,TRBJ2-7,TGCAGTGCTAGCCTCCCCAGGGAAGATTACGAGCAGTACTTC,CSASLPREDYEQYF
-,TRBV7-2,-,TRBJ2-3,TGTGCCAGCAGCTTGGGGGGATTTGGGTATCAGCCCCAGTATTTT,CASSLGGFGYQPQYF
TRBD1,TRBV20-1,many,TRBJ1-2,TGCAGTGCGCAACCCGGGACAGGGGGCCCATACTATGGCTACACCTTC,CSAQPGTGGPYYGYTF
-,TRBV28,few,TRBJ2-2,TGTGCCAGCAGTTCGGTGGGGGCAGCGCGTGCCGGGGAGCTGTTTTTT,CASSSVGAARAGELFF
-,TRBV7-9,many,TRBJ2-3,TGTGCCAGCAGCTTAATGGCGCAAAGCACAGATACGCAGTATTTT,CASSLMAQSTDTQYF
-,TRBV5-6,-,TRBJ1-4,TGTGCCAGCAGCTTGGGAGGGGGATTTGGTGAAAAACTGTTTTTT,CASSLGGGFGEKLFF